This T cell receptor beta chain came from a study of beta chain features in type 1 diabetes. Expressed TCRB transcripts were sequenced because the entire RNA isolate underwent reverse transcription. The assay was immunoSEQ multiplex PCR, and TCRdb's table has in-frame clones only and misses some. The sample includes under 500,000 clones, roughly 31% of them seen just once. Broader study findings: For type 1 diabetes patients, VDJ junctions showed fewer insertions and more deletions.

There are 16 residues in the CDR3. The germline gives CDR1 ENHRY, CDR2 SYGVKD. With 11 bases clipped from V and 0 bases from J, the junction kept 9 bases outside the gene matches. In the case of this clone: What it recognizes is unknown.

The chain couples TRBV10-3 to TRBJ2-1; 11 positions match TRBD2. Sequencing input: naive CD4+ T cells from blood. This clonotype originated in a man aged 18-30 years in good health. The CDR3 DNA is TGTGCCGCGGGGACTAGCGGAGAGAGCTCCTACAATGAGCAGTTCTTC. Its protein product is CAAGTSGESSYNEQFF.